This T cell receptor beta chain is drawn from a study of CD8+ T cells in alopecia areata. Study-wide background: The drug, oral tofacitinib, was given to treated patients at 5 to 10 mg twice daily.

Treatment defined: oral pan-JAK inhibitor, 5-10 mg twice daily. Isolated RNA was reverse transcribed into cDNA used as the sequencing template. The repertoire was sequenced with immunoSEQ multiplex PCR; TCRdb's copy has only in-frame clones and lacks some. This table holds some 190,000 clones, about 47% found once. Per the germline V gene, CDR1 is SGHTA and CDR2 is FQGNSA. CDR3 length: 11 amino acids. V gave up 4 bases and J gave up 10 bases, with 10 bases separating them. This receptor was taken from a human donor with alopecia areata. The sequences come from CD8+ T cells sorted from blood, collected between weeks 51 and 52, from a patient treated with tofacitinib. The chain uses TRBV7-2 and TRBJ1-1; weak D call: TRBD1 (6 bases). This CDR3 reads CASSSTGVAFF. In nucleotides, the CDR3 is TGTGCCAGCAGCTCGACAGGAGTAGCTTTCTTT.